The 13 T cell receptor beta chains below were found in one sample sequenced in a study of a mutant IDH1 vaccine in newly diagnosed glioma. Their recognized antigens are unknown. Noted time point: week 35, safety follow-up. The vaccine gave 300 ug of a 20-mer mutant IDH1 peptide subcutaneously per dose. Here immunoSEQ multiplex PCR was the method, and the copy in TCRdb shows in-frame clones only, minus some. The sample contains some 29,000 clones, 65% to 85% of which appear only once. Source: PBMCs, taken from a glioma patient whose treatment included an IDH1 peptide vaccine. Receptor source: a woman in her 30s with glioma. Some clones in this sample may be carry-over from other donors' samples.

The CDR3 here is CAISVGAGSYEQYF. The CDR3 DNA is TGTGCCATCAGTGTAGGAGCGGGATCCTACGAGCAGTACTTC. The chain is built from TRBV10-3 and TRBJ2-7; TRBD2 aligns across 7 bases. Germline loops: CDR1 ENHRY, CDR2 SYGVKD. The junction had 4 bases not matched to a gene; V was cut back by 4 bases and J by 1 base. The CDR3 consists of 14 residues.

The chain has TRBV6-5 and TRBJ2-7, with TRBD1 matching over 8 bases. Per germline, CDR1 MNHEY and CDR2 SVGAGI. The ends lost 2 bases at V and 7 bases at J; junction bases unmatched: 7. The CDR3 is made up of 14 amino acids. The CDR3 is CASSYRKTGEEQYF. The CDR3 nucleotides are TGTGCCAGCAGTTACCGGAAGACAGGGGAGGAGCAGTACTTC.

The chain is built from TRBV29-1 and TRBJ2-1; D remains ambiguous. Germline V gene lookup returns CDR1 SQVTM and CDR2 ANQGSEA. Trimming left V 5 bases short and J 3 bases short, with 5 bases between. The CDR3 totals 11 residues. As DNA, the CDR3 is TGCAGCGTTCGCATCTACAATGAGCAGTTCTTC. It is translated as CSVRIYNEQFF.

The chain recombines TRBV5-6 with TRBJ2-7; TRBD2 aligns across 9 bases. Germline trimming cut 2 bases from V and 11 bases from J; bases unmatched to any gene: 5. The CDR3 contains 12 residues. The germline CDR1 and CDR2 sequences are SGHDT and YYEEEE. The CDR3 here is CASSFWTSEEYF. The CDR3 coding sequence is TGTGCCAGCAGCTTCTGGACTAGCGAAGAGTACTTC.

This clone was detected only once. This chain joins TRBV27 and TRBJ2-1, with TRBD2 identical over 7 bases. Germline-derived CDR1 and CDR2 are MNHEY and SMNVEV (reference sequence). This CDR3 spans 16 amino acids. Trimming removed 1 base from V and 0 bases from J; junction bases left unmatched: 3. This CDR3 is CASSLYRGSSYNEQFF. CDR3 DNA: TGTGCCAGCAGTTTATACCGCGGGAGCTCCTACAATGAGCAGTTCTTC.

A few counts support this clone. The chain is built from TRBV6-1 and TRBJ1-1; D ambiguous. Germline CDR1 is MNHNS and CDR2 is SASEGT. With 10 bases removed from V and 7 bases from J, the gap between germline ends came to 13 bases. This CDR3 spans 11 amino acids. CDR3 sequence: CATPDGHEAFF. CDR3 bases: TGTGCCACCCCTGACGGTCATGAAGCTTTCTTT.

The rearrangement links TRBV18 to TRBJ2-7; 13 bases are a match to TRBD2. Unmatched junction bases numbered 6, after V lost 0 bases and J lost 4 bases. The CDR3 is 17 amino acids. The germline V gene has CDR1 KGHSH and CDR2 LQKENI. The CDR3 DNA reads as TGTGCCAGCTCACCACCGAGGACTAGCGGGAGTTTATACGAGCAGTACTTC. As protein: CASSPPRTSGSLYEQYF. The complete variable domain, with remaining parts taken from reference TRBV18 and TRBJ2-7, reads NAGVMQNPRHLVRRRGQEARLRCSPMKGHSHVYWYRQLPEEGLKFMVYLQKENIIDESGMPKERFSAEFPKEGPSILRIQQVVRGDSAAYFCASSPPRTSGSLYEQYFGPGTRLTVT.

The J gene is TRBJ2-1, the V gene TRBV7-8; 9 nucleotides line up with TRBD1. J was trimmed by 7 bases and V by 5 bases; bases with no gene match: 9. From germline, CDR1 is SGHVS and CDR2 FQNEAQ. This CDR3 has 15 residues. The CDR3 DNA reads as TGTGCCAGCAGCGCTTGGGGACAGGGTCGAAATGAGCAGTTCTTC. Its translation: CASSAWGQGRNEQFF.

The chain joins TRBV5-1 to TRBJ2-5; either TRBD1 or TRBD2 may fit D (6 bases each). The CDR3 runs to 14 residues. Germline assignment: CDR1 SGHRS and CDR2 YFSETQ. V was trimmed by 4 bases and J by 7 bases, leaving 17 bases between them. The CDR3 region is CASSARGEGGTQYF. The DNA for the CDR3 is TGCGCCAGCAGCGCCCGCGGGGAAGGGGGGACCCAGTACTTC.

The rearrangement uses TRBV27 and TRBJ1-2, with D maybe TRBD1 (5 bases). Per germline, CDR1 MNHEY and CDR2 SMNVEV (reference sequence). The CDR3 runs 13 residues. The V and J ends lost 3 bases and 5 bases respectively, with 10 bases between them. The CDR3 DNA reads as TGTGCCAGCAGTTTCCAGGGTGGGTATGGCTACACCTTC. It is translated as CASSFQGGYGYTF.

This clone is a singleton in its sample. CDR3 sequence reads: CSAPGEETQYF. DNA of the CDR3: TGCAGTGCCCCGGGGGAAGAGACCCAGTACTTC. The rearrangement joins TRBV20-1 to TRBJ2-5; TRBD2 might be the D (6 bases). The CDR3 extends over 11 amino acids. Germline CDR1 is DFQATT and CDR2 is SNEGSKA (reference sequence). Trimming took 6 bases from V and 3 from J, leaving 8 bases between them.

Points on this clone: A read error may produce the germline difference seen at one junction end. Here the CDR3 reads CASSLGSYEQYF. The CDR3 DNA sequence: TGTGCCAGCAGTTTAGGGAGCTACGAGCAGTACTTC. V is TRBV11-3 and J is TRBJ2-7; D is perhaps TRBD2 (5 bases). From germline, CDR1 is SGHNT and CDR2 YENEEA. This CDR3 has 12 residues.

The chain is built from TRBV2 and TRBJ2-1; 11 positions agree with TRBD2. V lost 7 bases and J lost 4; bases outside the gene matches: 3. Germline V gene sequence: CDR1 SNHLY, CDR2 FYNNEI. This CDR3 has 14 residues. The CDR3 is CASKTSGVYNEQFF. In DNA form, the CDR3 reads TGTGCCAGCAAGACTAGCGGGGTTTACAATGAGCAGTTCTTC.